This T cell receptor (beta chain) appears in the sequencing data of a study of blood T cell repertoires in COVID-19. Overall study context: The cDNA or gDNA used as material had been derived from T cells, B-cell-depleted T cells, or PBMCs.

Self-reported history from a screening survey and questionnaire set each donor's cohort. Two negative PCRs, clearance, or symptom resolution were required of recovered Cohort 3 donors. This CDR3 region has 14 residues. Losses at the gene ends were 6 bases for V and 3 bases for J; bases not matched to a gene: 5. Germline V CDR1 and CDR2: MNHEY, SMNVEV (reference sequence). In the original workflow: Using reference gene primer amplification, nucleated cell counts were estimated. Using immunoSEQ multiplex PCR, the repertoire was profiled, and TCRdb retains in-frame clones only, with some absent. Clone size and the V and J calls come from that table; the DNA yielded D and trimming. There are roughly 160,000 clones in the sample; 70% to 85% occur only once, and approximately 12% lies in the top ten.

The specimen sequenced was PBMCs or T cells enriched from blood (not recorded which). The source of this sequence is a man in his fifties who had recovered from COVID-19. V and J are TRBV27 and TRBJ1-1, with TRBD1 identical over 9 bases. The CDR3 here is CASRRDRDHTEAFF. CDR3 bases: TGTGCCAGCAGGCGGGACAGGGACCACACTGAAGCTTTCTTT.